The present TCR beta chain was sequenced within a study of technical replicates of blood from a few donors. Method: immunoSEQ multiplex PCR; TCRdb's copy keeps in-frame clones and lacks some. The sample includes about 90,000 clones, approximately 94% of them seen just once. Germline V lookup: CDR1 SNHLY, CDR2 FYNNEI. V trimming: 7 bases; J trimming: 6 bases; junction bases outside the gene matches: 6. The CDR3 extends over 13 amino acids. The chain couples TRBV2 to TRBJ1-2, with 9 positions matching TRBD1. Material for sequencing was T cells isolated from PBMCs. The receptor was isolated from a human donor in good health. The CDR3 DNA reads TGTGCCAGCATGGGGGACAGGGTTGATGGCTACACCTTC. This sequence encodes CASMGDRVDGYTF.